A selection of T cell receptor beta chains follows, all from one sample in a study of T cell responses to AZD1222 COVID-19 vaccine. Here immunoSEQ multiplex PCR was the method, and the copy in TCRdb shows in-frame clones only, minus some. The sample holds about 120,000 clones, approximately 84% seen once. Sequenced material: peripheral blood, taken on day 0 of AZD1222 vaccination. These TCRs come from an adult in good health. Both conserved end residues are part of each CDR3. A D gene is named only where the DNA matches it firmly. Some rows have no size entry. The others give once, few or many, or a class for an expanded clone.

V: TRBV19; length: 14; size: NA; D: TRBD2; J: TRBJ2-7; DNA: TGTGCCAGTAGTGTAGTAGCGGGAGCCTACGAGCAGTACTTC; CDR3: CASSVVAGAYEQYF
V: TRBV25-1; length: 16; size: NA; D: TRBD1; J: TRBJ2-3; DNA: TGTGCCAGCAGTGAATTCGGGGGACAGGGCCCAGATACGCAGTATTTT; CDR3: CASSEFGGQGPDTQYF
V: TRBV28; length: 14; size: NA; D: TRBD1; J: TRBJ2-7; DNA: TGTGCCAGCAGTTCACTCGGACAGGGGGGAGAGCAGTACTTC; CDR3: CASSSLGQGGEQYF
V: TRBV9; length: 15; size: NA; D: TRBD2; J: TRBJ2-1; DNA: TGTGCCAGCAGCGTAGCTCCTAGCGGCCACAATGAGCAGTTCTTC; CDR3: CASSVAPSGHNEQFF
V: TRBV18; length: 15; size: NA; D: TRBD1; J: TRBJ2-5; DNA: TGTGCCAGCTCACCGGACAGGGGTCTCCAAGAGACCCAGTACTTC; CDR3: CASSPDRGLQETQYF
V: TRBV9; length: 10; size: NA; D: NA; J: TRBJ2-7; DNA: TGTGCCAGTCTCCGGGACGCGGAGTACTTC; CDR3: CASLRDAEYF
V: TRBV4-1; length: 15; size: few; D: NA; J: TRBJ2-7; DNA: TGCGCCAGCAGCCAAATTTTAGGGGCCTGGTACGAGCAGTACTTC; CDR3: CASSQILGAWYEQYF
V: TRBV2; length: 15; size: few; D: TRBD1; J: TRBJ1-1; DNA: TGTGCCAGCAGGCAAACAGGGGGAGGGAACACTGAAGCTTTCTTT; CDR3: CASRQTGGGNTEAFF
V: TRBV5-1; length: 13; size: few; D: NA; J: TRBJ1-1; DNA: TGCGCCAGCAGAGTGCAGGTGGACACTGAAGCTTTCTTT; CDR3: CASRVQVDTEAFF
V: TRBV14; length: 17; size: once; D: TRBD1; J: TRBJ2-1; DNA: TGTGCCAGCAGCCCGGGACAGGGAAGGCCGCCAAGGGTTCGGCAGTTCTTC; CDR3: CASSPGQGRPPRVRQFF
V: TRBV30; length: 14; size: NA; D: NA; J: TRBJ2-4; DNA: TGTGCCTGGAGCCACCCGGGCGCGGGGAACATTCAGTACTTC; CDR3: CAWSHPGAGNIQYF
V: TRBV30; length: 12; size: few; D: NA; J: TRBJ2-7; DNA: TGTGCCTGGAGTGCCCAGGGCTACGAGCAGTACTTC; CDR3: CAWSAQGYEQYF
V: TRBV29-1; length: 11; size: NA; D: NA; J: TRBJ2-7; DNA: TGCAGCGCACGGGGGACCGAGGTGCAGTACTTC; CDR3: CSARGTEVQYF
V: TRBV12-3/TRBV12-4; length: 13; size: NA; D: TRBD1; J: TRBJ1-5; DNA: TGTGCCAGCAGTGGGGACAGAAATCAGCCCCAGCATTTT; CDR3: CASSGDRNQPQHF
V: TRBV30; length: 14; size: NA; D: TRBD1; J: TRBJ1-2; DNA: TGTGCCTGGAGTGAATACAGGGGGCCTTATGGCTACACCTTC; CDR3: CAWSEYRGPYGYTF
V: TRBV18; length: 13; size: once; D: TRBD1; J: TRBJ2-5; DNA: TGTGCCAGCTCACCTGGACAGGGGGAGACCCAGTACTTC; CDR3: CASSPGQGETQYF
V: TRBV5-1; length: 11; size: NA; D: NA; J: TRBJ2-7; DNA: TGCGCCAGCGGCAACTCCTACGAGCAGTACTTC; CDR3: CASGNSYEQYF
V: TRBV4-2; length: 15; size: NA; D: NA; J: TRBJ1-2; DNA: TGTGCCAGCAGCCAAGACGGGGGACCTAACTATGGCTACACCTTC; CDR3: CASSQDGGPNYGYTF
V: TRBV5-6; length: 14; size: NA; D: TRBD1; J: TRBJ1-2; DNA: TGTGCCAGCAGAGGGACAGGGGGCCATTATGGCTACACCTTC; CDR3: CASRGTGGHYGYTF
V: TRBV7-2; length: 15; size: NA; D: TRBD2; J: TRBJ2-1; DNA: TGTGCCAGCAGCTCAGCGGGAGGTCCCTACAATGAGCAGTTCTTC; CDR3: CASSSAGGPYNEQFF